Below, 19 T cell receptor beta chains from the same sample are listed, as sequenced in a study of human T cells and chemical hapten exposure. Described time point: pre-sensitization, week 0. Noted treatment: therapeutic diphenylcyclopropenone sensitization with weekly scalp DPC. TCRdb passed the RACE reads through MiXCR, listing each CDR3 protein once. The sample carries 300,000 to 400,000 distinct CDR3 sequences, roughly 4.6% recorded once. The sample consisted of whole blood, taken in connection with sensitization to the hapten diphenylcyclopropenone (DPC). The receptors shown here come from a woman in her forties or fifties with alopecia areata. Some clones in this sample may be carry-over from other donors' samples.

This chain uses TRBV27 with TRBJ1-5, with D hard to call. Germline V gives CDR1 MNHEY, CDR2 SMNVEV (reference sequence). The CDR3 runs 16 residues. Trimming left V 2 bases short and J 2 bases short, with 13 bases between. In DNA, the CDR3 is TGTGCCAGCAGTTTAGGAGGGAGGATTGGCAATCAGCCCCAGCATTTT. Protein product: CASSLGGRIGNQPQHF.

The chain links TRBV20-1 to TRBJ1-4, with a weak D call TRBD1 (6 bases). The germline V and J ends were trimmed by 6 bases and 2 bases, with 19 bases remaining between them. The CDR3 sequence is 16 residues long. CDR1 and CDR2 (germline): DFQATT, SNEGSKA (reference sequence). The CDR3 DNA is TGCAGTGCAGCCTCAGGGGCGATGGCGACTAATGAAAAACTGTTTTTT. Translated, it gives CSAASGAMATNEKLFF.

This clonotype was observed at least ten times. V gene TRBV5-6 combines with J gene TRBJ2-7; 8 bases line up with TRBD2. The germline V gene has CDR1 SGHDT and CDR2 YYEEEE. V lost 4 bases to trimming and J lost 2 bases; unmatched junction nucleotides: 11. The CDR3 runs to 16 residues. This CDR3 is CASSERIAGPPYEQYF. The CDR3, as DNA: TGTGCCAGCAGCGAGAGGATAGCGGGGCCTCCCTACGAGCAGTACTTC.

This clonotype was observed many times. The chain carries TRBV2 and TRBJ2-2; D ambiguous. With 7 bases removed from V and 1 base from J, the gap between germline ends came to 7 bases. This CDR3 has 13 residues. The germline CDR1 and CDR2 sequences are SNHLY and FYNNEI. This CDR3 reads CASNPMNTGELFF. The CDR3, as DNA: TGTGCCAGCAACCCGATGAACACCGGGGAGCTGTTTTTT.

This chain joins TRBV20-1 and TRBJ2-7, with D hard to call. Germline CDR1 and CDR2: DFQATT and SNEGSKA (reference sequence). This CDR3 has 13 residues. With 4 bases removed from V and 0 bases from J, the gap between germline ends came to 10 bases. In nucleotides, the CDR3 is TGCAGTGCTAATAGCCCTAGCTCCTACGAGCAGTACTTC. Amino acid sequence: CSANSPSSYEQYF.

This chain's CDR3 is CASSSLGREDTEAFF. Here the CDR3 DNA reads TGTGCCAGCAGTTCCCTCGGCAGGGAGGACACTGAAGCTTTCTTT. The gene calls are TRBV28 and TRBJ1-1; weak D call: TRBD1 (5 bases). V was shortened by 4 bases and J by 3 bases, with 15 bases between the two germline ends. The CDR3 has 15 amino acids. The germline CDR1 and CDR2 sequences are MDHEN and SYDVKM.

J is TRBJ2-7 and V is TRBV5-6; tentatively, D is TRBD2 (5 bases). The V end was cut by 4 bases, the J end by 9 bases, with 11 bases between. The CDR3 is 11 residues long. The germline V gene encodes CDR1 SGHDT and CDR2 YYEEEE. CDR3 in amino acids: CASSEGSAQYF. CDR3 nucleotide sequence: TGTGCCAGCAGCGAGGGTAGCGCGCAGTACTTC.

The genes are TRBV27 and TRBJ2-1; the D is unclear. Germline V gene data show CDR1 as MNHEY and CDR2 as SMNVEV (reference sequence). V lost 8 bases and J lost 6, with 8 bases in between. The CDR3 contains 11 residues. For the CDR3, the DNA is TGTGCCAGCCGAAGGTCCAATGAGCAGTTCTTC. Translated, it gives CASRRSNEQFF.

This clonotype has a handful of counts. This chain connects TRBV19 to TRBJ1-5; 9 bases align to TRBD1. The V gene end was trimmed by 8 bases and the J gene end by 4 bases; junction bases not matched to a gene: 12. Per the germline V gene, CDR1 is LNHDA and CDR2 is SQIVND (reference sequence). CDR3 length equals 16 residues. CDR3 coding DNA: TGTGCCAGTCTCGGGGACAGGGTTTCTCGGAATCAGCCCCAGCATTTT. Protein product: CASLGDRVSRNQPQHF.

This clonotype was observed many times. The chain links TRBV15 to TRBJ1-4; D is perhaps TRBD1 (6 bases). V lost 9 bases and J 1 base, leaving 9 bases between the germline ends. In germline, CDR1 is LNHNV, CDR2 YYDKDF (reference sequence). This CDR3 spans 13 amino acids. As DNA, the CDR3 is TGTGCCACAGCCAGGGGAACTAATGAAAAACTGTTTTTT. Protein: CATARGTNEKLFF.

Only a few counts were recorded for this clonotype. CDR3 in amino acids: CASSGGGPEAFF. Written as DNA, the CDR3 is TGCGCCAGCAGCGGGGGTGGTCCTGAAGCTTTCTTT. The genes are TRBV5-1 and TRBJ1-1, with a weak D call TRBD1 (5 bases). The V and J ends lost 4 bases and 6 bases respectively, with 10 bases between them. This CDR3 is built from 12 residues. The germline V gene encodes CDR1 SGHRS and CDR2 YFSETQ.

Only a few counts were recorded for this clonotype. The chain recombines TRBV29-1 with TRBJ1-5; 8 bases map to TRBD1. Per germline, CDR1 SQVTM and CDR2 ANQGSEA. The junction had 5 bases not matched to a gene; V was cut back by 5 bases and J by 2 bases. The CDR3 is 14 residues long. The CDR3 protein is CSVLGQGGNQPQHF. The CDR3 DNA reads TGCAGCGTTCTAGGACAGGGCGGCAATCAGCCCCAGCATTTT.

The rearrangement links TRBV9 to TRBJ1-1; 7 bases map to TRBD1. J gave up 3 bases and V 0 bases, and 5 bases lay outside the gene matches. CDR1 is SGDLS, CDR2 YYNGEE, per germline. The CDR3 covers 15 residues. The CDR3 loop reads CASSVGRQGDTEAFF. As DNA, the CDR3 is TGTGCCAGCAGCGTAGGGAGGCAGGGGGACACTGAAGCTTTCTTT.

This clonotype has a count of ten or more. V usage is TRBV29-1 and J usage is TRBJ2-5; TRBD2 agrees at 13 bases. The CDR3 length is 14 residues. CDR1 is SQVTM and CDR2 is ANQGSEA in the germline V gene. V lost 4 bases, J lost 4 bases, and 3 bases stayed unmatched. The CDR3 reads CSVGLAGGAETQYF. CDR3 in DNA: TGCAGCGTTGGACTAGCGGGGGGCGCAGAGACCCAGTACTTC.

This clonotype occurred a few times. The chain uses TRBV5-1 and TRBJ2-2; 9 bases align to TRBD2. The ends lost 1 base at V and 3 bases at J; junction bases unmatched: 4. The germline gives CDR1 SGHRS, CDR2 YFSETQ. The CDR3 is 16 residues long. CDR3 nucleotide sequence: TGCGCCAGCAGCTTGCGGAGCGGGGGGTACACCGGGGAGCTGTTTTTT. Translation: CASSLRSGGYTGELFF.

This clonotype was detected many times. The chain employs TRBV7-9 and TRBJ2-2; D uncertain. This CDR3 comprises 12 residues. V lost 4 bases to trimming and J lost 2 bases, with 2 bases between them. Germline V lookup: CDR1 SEHNR, CDR2 FQNEAQ (reference sequence). CDR3 loop: CASSYNTGELFF. CDR3 DNA: TGTGCCAGCAGCTATAACACCGGGGAGCTGTTTTTT.

This clonotype was counted many times. The V and J genes are TRBV6-6 and TRBJ2-7, with 7 bases aligning to TRBD1. J lost 0 bases, V lost 5 bases, and 7 bases had no gene match. The CDR3 totals 15 residues. Germline CDR1 is MNHNY and CDR2 is SVGAGI (reference sequence). The CDR3 here is CASSPQGPSSYEQYF. CDR3 coding DNA: TGTGCCAGCAGTCCACAGGGGCCAAGCTCCTACGAGCAGTACTTC.

This clonotype turned up a few times. V is TRBV14 and J is TRBJ2-3, with D perhaps matching TRBD2 (5 bases). The V end was cut by 2 bases, the J end by 5 bases, with 11 bases between. CDR3 size: 14 residues. The germline CDR1 and CDR2 sequences are SGHDN and FVKESK. The chain's CDR3 is CASSQRERLDTQYF. The CDR3 nucleotides are TGTGCCAGCAGCCAAAGGGAGCGGTTAGATACGCAGTATTTT.

This clonotype occurred a few times. The chain uses TRBV25-1 and TRBJ2-1; 7 bases line up with TRBD1. The J segment lost 4 bases and the V segment lost 4 bases, leaving 4 bases of the junction unmatched. In germline, CDR1 is MGHDK, CDR2 SYGVNS. This CDR3 is built from 14 residues. CDR3 residues: CASSGGTAYNEQFF. Written as DNA, the CDR3 is TGTGCCAGCAGTGGAGGGACAGCTTACAATGAGCAGTTCTTC.